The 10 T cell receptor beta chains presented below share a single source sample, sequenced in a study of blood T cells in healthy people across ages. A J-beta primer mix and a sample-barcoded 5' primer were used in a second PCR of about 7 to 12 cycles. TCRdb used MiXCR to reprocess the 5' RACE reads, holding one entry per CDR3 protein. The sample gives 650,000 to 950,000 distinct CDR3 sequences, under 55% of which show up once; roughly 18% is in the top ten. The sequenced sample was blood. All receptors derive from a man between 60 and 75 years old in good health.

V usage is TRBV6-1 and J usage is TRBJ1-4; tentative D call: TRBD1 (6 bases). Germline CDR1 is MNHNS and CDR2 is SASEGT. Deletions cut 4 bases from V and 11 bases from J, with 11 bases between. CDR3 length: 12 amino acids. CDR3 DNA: TGTGCCAGCAGTGGCACAGGGCAGAAACTGTTTTTT. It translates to CASSGTGQKLFF.

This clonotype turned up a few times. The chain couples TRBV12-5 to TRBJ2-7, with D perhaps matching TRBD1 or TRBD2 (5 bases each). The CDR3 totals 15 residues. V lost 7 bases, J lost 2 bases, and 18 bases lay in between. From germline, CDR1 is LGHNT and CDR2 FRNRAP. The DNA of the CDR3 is TGTGCTAGTGCCAAACTGAGGGGTTCCGCCTACGAGCAGTACTTC. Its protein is CASAKLRGSAYEQYF. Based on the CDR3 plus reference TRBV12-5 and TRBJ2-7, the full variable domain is DARVTQTPRHKVTEMGQEVTMRCQPILGHNTVFWYRQTMMQGLELLAYFRNRAPLDDSGMPKDRFSAEMPDATLATLKIQPSEPRDSAVYFCASAKLRGSAYEQYFGPGTRLTVT.

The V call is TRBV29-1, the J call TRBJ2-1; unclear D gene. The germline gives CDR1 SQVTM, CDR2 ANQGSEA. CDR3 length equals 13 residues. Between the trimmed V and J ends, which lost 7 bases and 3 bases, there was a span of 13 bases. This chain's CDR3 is CSAQGRIYNEQFF. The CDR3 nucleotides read TGCAGCGCACAAGGGCGGATCTACAATGAGCAGTTCTTC.

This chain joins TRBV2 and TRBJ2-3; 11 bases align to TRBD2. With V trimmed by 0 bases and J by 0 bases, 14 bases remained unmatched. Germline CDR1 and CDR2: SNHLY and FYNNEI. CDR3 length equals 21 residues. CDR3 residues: CASSEALRLAGTIYSTDTQYF. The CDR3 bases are TGTGCCAGCAGTGAAGCGCTGAGACTAGCGGGGACCATTTATAGCACAGATACGCAGTATTTT.

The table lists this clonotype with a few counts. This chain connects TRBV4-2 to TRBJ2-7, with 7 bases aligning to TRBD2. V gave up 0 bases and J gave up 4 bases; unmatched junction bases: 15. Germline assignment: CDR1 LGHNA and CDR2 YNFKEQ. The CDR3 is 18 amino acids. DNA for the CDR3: TGTGCCAGCAGCCAAGACCCGACTAGCCCCCTCCAAGGGTACGAGCAGTACTTC. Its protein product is CASSQDPTSPLQGYEQYF.

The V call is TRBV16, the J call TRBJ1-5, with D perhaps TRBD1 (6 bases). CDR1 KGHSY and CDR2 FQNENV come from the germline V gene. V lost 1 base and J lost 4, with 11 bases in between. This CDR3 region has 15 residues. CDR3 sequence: CASSQLAGANQPQHF. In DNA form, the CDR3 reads TGTGCCAGCAGCCAATTGGCAGGGGCAAATCAGCCCCAGCATTTT.

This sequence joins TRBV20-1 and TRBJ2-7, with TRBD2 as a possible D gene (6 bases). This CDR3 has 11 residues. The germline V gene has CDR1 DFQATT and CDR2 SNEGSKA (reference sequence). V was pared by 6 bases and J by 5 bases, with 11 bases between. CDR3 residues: CSARAGHEQYF. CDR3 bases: TGCAGTGCCCGAGCGGGCCACGAGCAGTACTTC.

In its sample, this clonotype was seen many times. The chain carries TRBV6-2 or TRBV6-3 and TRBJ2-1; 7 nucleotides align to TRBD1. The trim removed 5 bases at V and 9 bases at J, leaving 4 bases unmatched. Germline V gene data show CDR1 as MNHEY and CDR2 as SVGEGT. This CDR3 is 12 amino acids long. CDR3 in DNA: TGTGCCAGCAGTCAGCACAGGGGTGAGCAGTTCTTC. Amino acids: CASSQHRGEQFF.

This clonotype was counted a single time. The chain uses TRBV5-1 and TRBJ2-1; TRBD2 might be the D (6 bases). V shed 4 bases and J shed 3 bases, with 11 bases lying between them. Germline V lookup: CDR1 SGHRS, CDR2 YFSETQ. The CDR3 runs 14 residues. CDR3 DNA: TGCGCCAGCAGCGTGACGGGGGTCTACAATGAGCAGTTCTTC. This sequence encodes CASSVTGVYNEQFF.

The CDR3 DNA follows: TGTGCCAGCAGCTCAGATGTGACAGGGGCTTATCGCGAGGTCCAAGAGACCCAGTACTTC. Amino acids: CASSSDVTGAYREVQETQYF. This sequence joins TRBV11-3 and TRBJ2-5, with 8 positions matching TRBD1. This CDR3 contains 20 residues. V was pared by 4 bases and J by 1 base, with 20 bases of the junction left unmatched. Germline V CDR1 and CDR2: SGHNT, YENEEA. Combining the CDR3 with reference TRBV11-3 and TRBJ2-5 gives the whole variable domain EAGVVQSPRYKIIEKKQPVAFWCNPISGHNTLYWYLQNLGQGPELLIRYENEEAVDDSQLPKDRFSAERLKGVDSTLKIQPAELGDSAVYLCASSSDVTGAYREVQETQYFGPGTRLLVL.